The rows below give T cell receptor beta chains drawn from one sample of a study of Ad26.COV2.S vaccination and SARS-CoV-2 variants. TCRdb's table, derived via immunoSEQ multiplex PCR, lists solely in-frame clones and lacks some. The profile covers some 350,000 clones, with more than 75% appearing a single time and roughly 3.5% taken by the ten largest. Material: peripheral blood, obtained in a trial of Ad26.COV2.S vaccine versus placebo. The receptors shown here come from a person aged 18-65 years who received the Ad26.COV2.S COVID-19 vaccine or a placebo. The CDR3 runs from the conserved cysteine through the conserved F or W. A D gene is named only where the DNA matches it firmly. Size is stated for part of the rows, as once, few or many counts, or as a class when the clone is expanded.

abundance	v_gene	j_gene	d_gene	CDR3aa	CDR3nt
.	TRBV28	TRBJ1-2	TRBD1	CASSKGTVGYTF	TGTGCCAGCAGTAAGGGGACAGTTGGCTACACCTTC
.	TRBV19	TRBJ2-1	TRBD1	CASRDRGSSYNEQFF	TGTGCCAGTCGGGACAGGGGGAGCTCCTACAATGAGCAGTTCTTC
.	TRBV28	TRBJ2-7	TRBD1	CASSSPGQGSSYEQYF	TGTGCCAGCAGTTCTCCGGGACAGGGGAGCTCCTACGAGCAGTACTTC
.	TRBV19	TRBJ2-1	TRBD1	CASSTRQGDNEQFF	TGTGCCAGTAGTACACGCCAGGGGGACAATGAGCAGTTCTTC
.	TRBV6-6	TRBJ1-1	TRBD1	CASRFSRTGNTEAFF	TGTGCCAGCAGATTTTCGAGGACAGGGAACACTGAAGCTTTCTTT
.	TRBV3-1/TRBV3-2	TRBJ1-5	.	CASSQQGSNQPQHF	TGTGCCAGCAGCCAGCAAGGTAGCAATCAGCCCCAGCATTTT
.	TRBV24-1	TRBJ2-2	TRBD2	CATSAGGHTGELFF	TGTGCCACCAGTGCGGGGGGGCACACCGGGGAGCTGTTTTTT
.	TRBV5-6	TRBJ1-6	.	CASSLIAVDNSPLHF	TGTGCCAGCAGCTTGATCGCAGTTGATAATTCACCCCTCCACTTT
few	TRBV15	TRBJ2-2	.	CATSRDGFGELFF	TGTGCCACCAGCAGAGATGGGTTCGGGGAGCTGTTTTTT
few	TRBV27	TRBJ1-1	.	CASRRLDTEAFF	TGTGCCAGCAGGAGACTCGACACTGAAGCTTTCTTT
.	TRBV7-2	TRBJ1-1	.	CASSPSGGPEAFF	TGTGCCAGCAGCCCCTCGGGGGGTCCTGAAGCTTTCTTT
.	TRBV12-3/TRBV12-4	TRBJ1-6	.	CASSFSIRAPLHF	TGTGCCAGCAGTTTTTCCATACGGGCACCCCTCCACTTT
.	TRBV28	TRBJ2-7	.	CASSGTWVSQLDEQYF	TGTGCCAGCAGTGGGACATGGGTGTCCCAATTGGACGAGCAGTACTTC
.	TRBV11-2	TRBJ2-1	TRBD1	CASSLTGQGANEQFF	TGTGCCAGCAGCTTAACGGGACAGGGGGCAAATGAGCAGTTCTTC
.	TRBV7-9	TRBJ1-4	.	CASSPTDRDGGKLFF	TGTGCCAGCAGCCCCACCGACCGAGACGGAGGCAAACTGTTTTTT
.	TRBV4-3	TRBJ2-5	.	CASSQDSRETQYF	TGCGCCAGCAGCCAAGATTCAAGAGAGACCCAGTACTTC
.	TRBV6-5	TRBJ2-5	TRBD2	CASQSGIGETQYF	TGTGCCAGCCAGAGCGGGATTGGGGAGACCCAGTACTTC
.	TRBV5-1	TRBJ1-1	.	CASSLGARTNTEAFF	TGCGCCAGCAGCTTGGGGGCCCGAACGAACACTGAAGCTTTCTTT
.	TRBV25-1	TRBJ2-1	.	CASTRDPYNEQFF	TGTGCCAGCACCAGGGACCCGTACAATGAGCAGTTCTTC
once	TRBV11-2	TRBJ2-2	TRBD2	CASSLGFLAGVAGELFF	TGTGCCAGCAGCTTAGGATTCCTAGCGGGAGTTGCCGGGGAGCTGTTTTTT
.	TRBV7-9	TRBJ1-3	.	CASSRFGGGTGNTIYF	TGTGCCAGCAGCCGATTTGGGGGAGGTACTGGAAACACCATATATTTT
.	TRBV7-9	TRBJ1-2	.	CASSLLTGTKDGYTF	TGTGCCAGCAGCTTACTCACAGGGACTAAAGATGGCTACACCTTC
few	TRBV6-4	TRBJ2-3	TRBD1	CASSERTGGADTQYF	TGTGCCAGCAGTGAACGGACAGGGGGCGCAGATACGCAGTATTTT
.	TRBV6-5	TRBJ1-1	.	CASSSDGWNTEAFF	TGTGCCAGCAGCTCGGACGGGTGGAACACTGAAGCTTTCTTT
.	TRBV4-1	TRBJ2-4	TRBD2	CASSPGTSGGAAKNIQYF	TGCGCCAGCAGCCCCGGGACTAGCGGGGGGGCAGCCAAAAACATTCAGTACTTC
.	TRBV4-1	TRBJ2-7	.	CASSPPAARNYEQYF	TGCGCCAGCAGCCCCCCAGCAGCAAGGAACTACGAGCAGTACTTC
.	TRBV4-3	TRBJ2-1	.	CASSQDLGVAYNEQFF	TGCGCCAGCAGCCAAGATCTTGGGGTGGCCTACAATGAGCAGTTCTTC
.	TRBV7-2	TRBJ2-1	TRBD2	CASSLPSSGVDEQFF	TGTGCCAGCAGCTTACCCTCTAGCGGGGTGGATGAGCAGTTCTTC
.	TRBV5-1	TRBJ2-7	.	CASSLAASYEQYF	TGCGCCAGCAGCTTGGCAGCCTCCTACGAGCAGTACTTC
.	TRBV30	TRBJ1-5	.	CAWSTPGIRDQPQHF	TGTGCCTGGAGTACACCCGGGATCCGGGATCAGCCCCAGCATTTT
once	TRBV30	TRBJ2-2	TRBD2	CAWSVLRTSGRRTGELFF	TGTGCCTGGAGTGTCCTCAGGACTAGCGGGAGACGGACCGGGGAGCTGTTTTTT
.	TRBV6-5	TRBJ2-7	.	CATWGGSYEQYF	TGTGCCACCTGGGGCGGAAGCTACGAGCAGTACTTC